This TCR beta chain was documented in a study of metastatic and nonmetastatic thyroid tumors. This clone was found a few times. Authors' analysis steps: CDR3 differences across clinicopathological groups were used to build a distant-metastasis classifier for papillary thyroid cancer. MiXCR re-clonotyped the PCR reads for TCRdb. What appears here as the V and J calls and clone size reflects TCRdb's work, not the paper's. The top ten hold approximately 30% of the sample, which has tens of thousands of clones, approximately 20% seen once. Thyroid surgery had not been preceded by any treatment in any patient. The CDR3 sequence is 15 residues long. Germline CDR1 reads SGHNT; CDR2 reads YYREEE (reference sequence). The V end lost 4 bases, the J end lost 3 bases, and 15 bases lay between the germline ends.

The receptor was isolated from a female donor with papillary thyroid cancer or a benign thyroid nodule (not recorded which). Some clones in this sample may be carry-over from other donors' samples. This sequence joins TRBV5-4 and TRBJ2-3; maybe TRBD1 (6 bases). Sequenced: blood. The CDR3 spells CASSALTGLTDTQYF. As DNA, the CDR3 is TGTGCCAGCAGCGCTCTTACAGGGTTAACAGATACGCAGTATTTT.